This T cell receptor beta chain was profiled in a study of blood T cell repertoires in COVID-19. This clone has more than one count but fewer than ten. The CDR3 is made up of 15 amino acids. Germline loops: CDR1 LGHNA, CDR2 YNFKEQ. V lost 1 base, J lost 3 bases, and 12 bases lay in between. Using immunoSEQ multiplex PCR, the repertoire was profiled, and TCRdb retains in-frame clones only, with some absent. The sample shows roughly 200,000 clones, 80% to 90% of them seen only once. V is TRBV4-2 and J is TRBJ1-2, with no clear D. Sequencing was performed on peripheral blood. The sequence was obtained from a woman of 80 years or more with COVID-19, enrolled during active disease. The CDR3 sequence is CASSQGGQVDYGYTF. In DNA form, the CDR3 reads TGTGCCAGCAGCCAAGGAGGGCAGGTGGACTATGGCTACACCTTC.